The next 2 T cell receptor beta chains were all read from a single sample in a study of cytomegalovirus exposure and HLA in healthy donors. Sequenced by immunoSEQ multiplex PCR; TCRdb stores in-frame clones only, minus some. Here the sample spans about 92,000 clones, around 93% being singletons. The sequenced sample was PBMCs. The receptors shown here come from a woman between 25 and 40 years old in good health and CMV-seropositive.

The chain carries TRBV7-2 and TRBJ2-1; 9 nucleotides line up with TRBD2. V lost 1 base and J lost 5; bases outside the gene matches: 12. Germline-derived CDR1 and CDR2 are SGHTA and FQGNSA. The CDR3 sequence is 18 residues long. The DNA of the CDR3 is TGTGCCAGCAGCTTAGGGATTATAGCGGGAGTAAGCGACAATGAGCAGTTCTTC. Protein sequence: CASSLGIIAGVSDNEQFF.

This chain uses TRBV19 with TRBJ1-2; D is uncertain. Germline V gives CDR1 LNHDA, CDR2 SQIVND (reference sequence). The CDR3 length is 12 residues. Trimming took off 6 bases at V and 1 base at J, with 6 bases between the two ends. CDR3 coding DNA: TGTGCCAGTAGGCGGCTTAACTATGGCTACACCTTC. Its translation: CASRRLNYGYTF.